The entry that follows covers one T cell receptor beta chain sequence. Methods used by the authors: From reference gene primer amplification, estimates of nucleated cell counts were derived. The assay was immunoSEQ multiplex PCR, and TCRdb's table has in-frame clones only and misses some. V, J and clone size were drawn from that table, and D and trimming were deduced from the DNA. The repertoire has over 400,000 clones, approximately 91% of them found once; the top ten carry 7.8%. The data belong to a study of blood T cell repertoires in COVID-19. Overall study: Spain, Italy and the United States supplied samples that represented acute and convalescent COVID-19.

The Seattle site enrolled patients during active infection and followed them longitudinally. From germline, CDR1 is MGHRA and CDR2 YSYEKL. Trimming took off 1 base at V and 3 bases at J, with 14 bases between the two ends. The CDR3 consists of 16 residues. Sequenced sample: peripheral blood. This sequence originates from a woman aged 45-65 years with COVID-19, enrolled during active disease. The chain combines TRBV4-1 with TRBJ2-3; the D is unclear. The CDR3 bases are TGCGCCAGCAGCCAAGGAAGGTTTGCGGTTACAGATACGCAGTATTTT. Translated: CASSQGRFAVTDTQYF.